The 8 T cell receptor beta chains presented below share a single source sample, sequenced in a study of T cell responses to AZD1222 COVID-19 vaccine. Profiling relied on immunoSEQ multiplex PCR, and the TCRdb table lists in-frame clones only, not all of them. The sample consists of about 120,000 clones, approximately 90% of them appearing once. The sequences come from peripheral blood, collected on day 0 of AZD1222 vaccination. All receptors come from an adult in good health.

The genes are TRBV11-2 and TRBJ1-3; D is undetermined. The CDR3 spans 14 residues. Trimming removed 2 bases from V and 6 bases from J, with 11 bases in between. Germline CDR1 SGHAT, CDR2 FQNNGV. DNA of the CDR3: TGTGCCAGCAGCTTACGAAGACACGCAAACACCATATATTTT. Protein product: CASSLRRHANTIYF.

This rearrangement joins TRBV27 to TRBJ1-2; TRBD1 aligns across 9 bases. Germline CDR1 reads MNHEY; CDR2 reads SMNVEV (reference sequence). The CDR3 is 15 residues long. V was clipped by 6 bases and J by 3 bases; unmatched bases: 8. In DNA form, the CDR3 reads TGTGCCAGCAGACAACAGGGGGCGCAAGACTATGGCTACACCTTC. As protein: CASRQQGAQDYGYTF.

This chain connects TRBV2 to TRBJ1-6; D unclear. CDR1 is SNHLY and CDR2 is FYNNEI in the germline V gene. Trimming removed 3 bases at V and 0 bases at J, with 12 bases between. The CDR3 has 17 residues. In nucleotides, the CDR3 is TGTGCCAGCAGTGATAATCCTTTCCGCTCCTATAATTCACCCCTCCACTTT. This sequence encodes CASSDNPFRSYNSPLHF.

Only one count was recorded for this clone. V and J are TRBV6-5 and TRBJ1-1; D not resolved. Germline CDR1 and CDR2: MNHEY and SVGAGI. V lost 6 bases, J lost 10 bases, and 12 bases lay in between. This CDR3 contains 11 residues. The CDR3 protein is CASSQEERAFF. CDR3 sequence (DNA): TGTGCCAGCAGCCAGGAGGAGCGAGCTTTCTTT.

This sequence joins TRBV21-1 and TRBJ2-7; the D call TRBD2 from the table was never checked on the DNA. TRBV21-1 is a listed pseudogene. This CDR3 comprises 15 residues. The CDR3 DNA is TGTGCCAGCAGCAAATCCTCTCCAGGGAGGCACGAGCAGTACGTC. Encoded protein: CASSKSSPGRHEQYV.

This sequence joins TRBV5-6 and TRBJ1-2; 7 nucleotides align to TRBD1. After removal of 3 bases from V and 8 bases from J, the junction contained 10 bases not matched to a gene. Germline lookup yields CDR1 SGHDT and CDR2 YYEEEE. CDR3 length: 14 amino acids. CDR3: CASSYPSRGQGYTF. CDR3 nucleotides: TGTGCCAGCAGCTATCCTAGTAGGGGGCAAGGCTACACCTTC.

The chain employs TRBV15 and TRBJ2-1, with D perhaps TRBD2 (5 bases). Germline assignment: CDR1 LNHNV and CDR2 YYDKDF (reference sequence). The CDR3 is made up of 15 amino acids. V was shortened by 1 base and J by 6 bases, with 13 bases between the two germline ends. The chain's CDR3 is CATSRGGDLINEQFF. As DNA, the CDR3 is TGTGCCACCAGCAGAGGGGGAGACTTAATCAATGAGCAGTTCTTC.

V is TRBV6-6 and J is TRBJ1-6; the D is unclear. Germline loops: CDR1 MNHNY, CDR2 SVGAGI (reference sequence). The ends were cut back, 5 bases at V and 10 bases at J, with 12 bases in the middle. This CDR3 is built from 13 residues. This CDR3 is CASSTGRYSPLHF. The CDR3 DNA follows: TGTGCCAGCAGTACCGGCAGGTACTCACCCCTCCACTTT.